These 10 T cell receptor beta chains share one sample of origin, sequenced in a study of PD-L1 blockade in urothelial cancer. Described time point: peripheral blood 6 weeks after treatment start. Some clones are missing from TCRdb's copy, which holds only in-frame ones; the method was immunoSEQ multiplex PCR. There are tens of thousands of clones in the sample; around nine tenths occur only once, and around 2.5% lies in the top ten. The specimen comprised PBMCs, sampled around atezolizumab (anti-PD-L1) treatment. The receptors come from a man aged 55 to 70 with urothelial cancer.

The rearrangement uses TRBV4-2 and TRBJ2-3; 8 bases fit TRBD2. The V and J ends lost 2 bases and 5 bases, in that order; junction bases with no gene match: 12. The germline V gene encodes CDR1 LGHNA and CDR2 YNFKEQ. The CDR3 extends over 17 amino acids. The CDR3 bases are TGTGCCAGCAGCCAACGCCCCGGGGGGGACCCTCGAGATACGCAGTATTTT. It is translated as CASSQRPGGDPRDTQYF.

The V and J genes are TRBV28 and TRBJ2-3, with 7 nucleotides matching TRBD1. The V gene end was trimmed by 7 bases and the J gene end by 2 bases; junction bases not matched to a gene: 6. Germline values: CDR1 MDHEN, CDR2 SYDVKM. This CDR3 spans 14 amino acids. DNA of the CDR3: TGTGCCAGCACTCTAGGGGGCTCCACAGATACGCAGTATTTT. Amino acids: CASTLGGSTDTQYF.

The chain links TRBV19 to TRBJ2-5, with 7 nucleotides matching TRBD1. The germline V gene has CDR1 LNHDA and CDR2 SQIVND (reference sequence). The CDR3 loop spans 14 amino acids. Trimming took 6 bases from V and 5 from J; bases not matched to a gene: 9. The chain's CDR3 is CASRPGTGVETQYF. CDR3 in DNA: TGTGCCAGTAGGCCTGGAACAGGGGTTGAGACCCAGTACTTC.

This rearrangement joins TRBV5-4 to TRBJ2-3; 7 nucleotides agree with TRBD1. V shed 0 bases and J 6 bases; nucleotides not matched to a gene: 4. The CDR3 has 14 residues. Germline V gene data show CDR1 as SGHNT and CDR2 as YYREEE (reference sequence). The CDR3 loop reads CASSLAGDSDTQYF. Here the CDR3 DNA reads TGTGCCAGCAGCTTGGCTGGGGACAGCGATACGCAGTATTTT.

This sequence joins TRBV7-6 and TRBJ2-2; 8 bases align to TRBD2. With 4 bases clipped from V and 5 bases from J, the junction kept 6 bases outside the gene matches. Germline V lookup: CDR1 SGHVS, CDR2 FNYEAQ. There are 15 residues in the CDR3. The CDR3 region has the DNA TGTGCCAGCAGCTCCAGCACGGGGGGGACCGGGGAGCTGTTTTTT. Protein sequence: CASSSSTGGTGELFF. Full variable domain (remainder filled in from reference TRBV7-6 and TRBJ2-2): GAGVSQSPRYKVTKRGQDVALRCDPISGHVSLYWYRQALGQGPEFLTYFNYEAQQDKSGLPNDRFSAERPEGSISTLTIQRTEQRDSAMYRCASSSSTGGTGELFFGEGSRLTVL.

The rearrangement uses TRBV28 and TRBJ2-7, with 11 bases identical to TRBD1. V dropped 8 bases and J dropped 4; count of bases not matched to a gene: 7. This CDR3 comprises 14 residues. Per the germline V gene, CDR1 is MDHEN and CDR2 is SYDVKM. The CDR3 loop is CASSTGTGGYEQYF. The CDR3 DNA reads TGTGCCAGCTCCACCGGGACAGGGGGGTACGAGCAGTACTTC.

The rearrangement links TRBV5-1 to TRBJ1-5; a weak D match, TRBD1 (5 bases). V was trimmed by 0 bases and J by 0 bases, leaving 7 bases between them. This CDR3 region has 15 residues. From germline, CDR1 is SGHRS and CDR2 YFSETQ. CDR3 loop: CASSLEGNSNQPQHF. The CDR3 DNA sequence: TGCGCCAGCAGCTTGGAGGGGAATAGCAATCAGCCCCAGCATTTT. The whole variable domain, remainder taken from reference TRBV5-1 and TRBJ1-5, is KAGVTQTPRYLIKTRGQQVTLSCSPISGHRSVSWYQQTPGQGLQFLFEYFSETQRNKGNFPGRFSGRQFSNSRSEMNVSTLELGDSALYLCASSLEGNSNQPQHFGDGTRLSIL.

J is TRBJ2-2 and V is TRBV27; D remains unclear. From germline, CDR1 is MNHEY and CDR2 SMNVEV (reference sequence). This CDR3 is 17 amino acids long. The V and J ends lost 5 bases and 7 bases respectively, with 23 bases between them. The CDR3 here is CASSPIIPPLRIGELFF. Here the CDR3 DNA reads TGTGCCAGCAGTCCTATAATACCCCCCCTGAGAATCGGGGAGCTGTTTTTT.

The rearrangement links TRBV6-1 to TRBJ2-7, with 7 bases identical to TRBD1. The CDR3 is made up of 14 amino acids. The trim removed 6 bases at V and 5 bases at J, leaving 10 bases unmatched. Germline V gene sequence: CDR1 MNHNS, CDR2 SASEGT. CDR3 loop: CASSLGQVGDEQYF. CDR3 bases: TGTGCCAGCAGCCTCGGACAGGTTGGGGACGAGCAGTACTTC.

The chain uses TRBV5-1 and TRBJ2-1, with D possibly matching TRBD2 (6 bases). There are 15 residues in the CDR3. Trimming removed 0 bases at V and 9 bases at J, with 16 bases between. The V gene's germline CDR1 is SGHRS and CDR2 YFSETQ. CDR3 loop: CASSLAGGALSEQFF. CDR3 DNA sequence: TGCGCCAGCAGCTTGGCCGGCGGGGCGCTAAGTGAGCAGTTCTTC.